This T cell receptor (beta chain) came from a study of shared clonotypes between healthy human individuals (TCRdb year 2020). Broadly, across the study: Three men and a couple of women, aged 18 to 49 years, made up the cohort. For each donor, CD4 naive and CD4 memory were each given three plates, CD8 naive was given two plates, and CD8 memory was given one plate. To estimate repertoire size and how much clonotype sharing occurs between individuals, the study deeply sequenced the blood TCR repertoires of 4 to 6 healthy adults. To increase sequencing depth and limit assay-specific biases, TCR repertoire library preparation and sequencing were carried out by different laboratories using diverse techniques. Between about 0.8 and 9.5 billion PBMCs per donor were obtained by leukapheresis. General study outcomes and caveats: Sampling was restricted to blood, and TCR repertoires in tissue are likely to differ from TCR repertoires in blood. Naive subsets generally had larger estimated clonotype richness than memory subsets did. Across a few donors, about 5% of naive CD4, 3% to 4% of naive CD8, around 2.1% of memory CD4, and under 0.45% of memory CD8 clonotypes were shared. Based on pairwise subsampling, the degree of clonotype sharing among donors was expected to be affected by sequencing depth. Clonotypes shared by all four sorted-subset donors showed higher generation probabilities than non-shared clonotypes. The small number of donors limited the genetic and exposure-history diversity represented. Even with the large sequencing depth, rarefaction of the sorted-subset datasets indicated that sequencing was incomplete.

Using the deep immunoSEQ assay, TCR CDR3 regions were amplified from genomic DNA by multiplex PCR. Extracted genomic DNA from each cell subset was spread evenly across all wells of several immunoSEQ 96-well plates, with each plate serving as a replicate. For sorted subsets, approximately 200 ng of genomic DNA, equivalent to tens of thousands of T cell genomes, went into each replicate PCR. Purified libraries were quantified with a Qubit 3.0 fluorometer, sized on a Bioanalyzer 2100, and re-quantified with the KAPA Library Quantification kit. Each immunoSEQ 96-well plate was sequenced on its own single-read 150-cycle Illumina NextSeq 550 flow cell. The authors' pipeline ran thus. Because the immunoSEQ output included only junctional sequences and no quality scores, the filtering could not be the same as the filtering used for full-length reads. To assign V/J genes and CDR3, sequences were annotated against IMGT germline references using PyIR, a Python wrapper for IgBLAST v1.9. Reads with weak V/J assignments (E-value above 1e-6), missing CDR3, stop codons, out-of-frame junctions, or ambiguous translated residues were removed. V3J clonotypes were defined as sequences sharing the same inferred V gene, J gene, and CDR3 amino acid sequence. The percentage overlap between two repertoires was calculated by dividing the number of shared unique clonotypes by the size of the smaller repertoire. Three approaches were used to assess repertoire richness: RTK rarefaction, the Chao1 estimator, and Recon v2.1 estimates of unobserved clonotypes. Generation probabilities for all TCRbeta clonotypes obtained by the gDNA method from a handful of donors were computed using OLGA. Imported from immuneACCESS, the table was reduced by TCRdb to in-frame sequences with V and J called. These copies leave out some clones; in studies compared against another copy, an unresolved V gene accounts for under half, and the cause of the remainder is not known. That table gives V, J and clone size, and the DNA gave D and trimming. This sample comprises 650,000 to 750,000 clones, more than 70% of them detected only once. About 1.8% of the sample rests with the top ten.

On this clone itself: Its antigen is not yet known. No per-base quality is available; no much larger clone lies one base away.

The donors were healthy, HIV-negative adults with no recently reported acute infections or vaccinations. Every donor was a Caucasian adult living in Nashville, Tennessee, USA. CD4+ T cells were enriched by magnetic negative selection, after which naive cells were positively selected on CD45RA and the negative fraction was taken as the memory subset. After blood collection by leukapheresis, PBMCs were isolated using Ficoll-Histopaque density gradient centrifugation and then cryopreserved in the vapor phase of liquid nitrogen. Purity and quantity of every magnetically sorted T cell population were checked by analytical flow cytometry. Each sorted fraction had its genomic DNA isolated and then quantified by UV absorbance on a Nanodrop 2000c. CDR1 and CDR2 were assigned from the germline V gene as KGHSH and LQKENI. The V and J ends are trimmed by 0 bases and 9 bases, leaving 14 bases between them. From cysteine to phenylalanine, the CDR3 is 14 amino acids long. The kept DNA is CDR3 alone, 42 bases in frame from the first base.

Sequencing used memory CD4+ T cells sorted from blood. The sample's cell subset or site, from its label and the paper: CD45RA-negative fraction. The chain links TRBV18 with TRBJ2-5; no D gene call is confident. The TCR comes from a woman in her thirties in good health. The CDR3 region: CASSPPSQIGAQYF. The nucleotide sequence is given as TGTGCCAGCTCACCACCGTCTCAGATTGGGGCCCAGTACTTC.